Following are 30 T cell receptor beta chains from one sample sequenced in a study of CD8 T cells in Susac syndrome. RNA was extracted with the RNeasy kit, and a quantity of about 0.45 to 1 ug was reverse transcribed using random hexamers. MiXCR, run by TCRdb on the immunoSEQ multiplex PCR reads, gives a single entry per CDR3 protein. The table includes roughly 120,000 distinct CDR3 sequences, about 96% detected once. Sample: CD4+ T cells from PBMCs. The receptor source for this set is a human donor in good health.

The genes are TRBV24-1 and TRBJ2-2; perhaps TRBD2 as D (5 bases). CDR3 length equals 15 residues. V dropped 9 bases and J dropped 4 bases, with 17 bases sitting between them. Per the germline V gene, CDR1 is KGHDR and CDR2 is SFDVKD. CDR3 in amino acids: CATSPGRAITGELFF. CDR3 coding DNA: TGTGCCACCTCTCCCGGGCGGGCGATCACCGGGGAGCTGTTTTTT.

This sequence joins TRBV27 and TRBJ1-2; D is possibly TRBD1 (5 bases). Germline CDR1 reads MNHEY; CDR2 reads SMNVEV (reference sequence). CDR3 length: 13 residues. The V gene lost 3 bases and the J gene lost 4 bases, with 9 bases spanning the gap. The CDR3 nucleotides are TGTGCCAGCAGTTTGGGGAGGGGCTATGGCTACACCTTC. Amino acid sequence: CASSLGRGYGYTF.

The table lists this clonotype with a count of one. In nucleotides, the CDR3 is TGTGCCAGCAGCTTAATAGGCGGGAGGGGATCAGATACGCAGTATTTT. Protein product: CASSLIGGRGSDTQYF. This rearrangement joins TRBV7-3 to TRBJ2-3; 9 nucleotides line up with TRBD2. Trimming took 1 base from V and 4 from J; bases not matched to a gene: 6. The CDR3 is 16 amino acids. Per the germline V gene, CDR1 is SGHTA and CDR2 is FQGTGA.

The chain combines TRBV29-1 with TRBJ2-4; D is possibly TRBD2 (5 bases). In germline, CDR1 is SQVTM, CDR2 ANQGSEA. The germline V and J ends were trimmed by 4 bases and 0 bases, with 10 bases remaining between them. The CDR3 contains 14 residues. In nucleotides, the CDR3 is TGCAGCGTTGGGGGAGTACTAGCCAAAAACATTCAGTACTTC. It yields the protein CSVGGVLAKNIQYF.

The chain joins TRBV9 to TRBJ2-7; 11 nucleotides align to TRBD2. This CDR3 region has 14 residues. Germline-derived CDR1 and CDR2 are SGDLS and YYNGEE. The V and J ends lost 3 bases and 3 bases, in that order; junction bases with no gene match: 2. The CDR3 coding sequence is TGTGCCAGCAGCGCGGGACTAGCGGTCTACGAGCAGTACTTC. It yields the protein CASSAGLAVYEQYF. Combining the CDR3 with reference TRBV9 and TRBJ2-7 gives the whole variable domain DSGVTQTPKHLITATGQRVTLRCSPRSGDLSVYWYQQSLDQGLQFLIQYYNGEERAKGNILERFSAQQFPDLHSELNLSSLELGDSALYFCASSAGLAVYEQYFGPGTRLTVT.

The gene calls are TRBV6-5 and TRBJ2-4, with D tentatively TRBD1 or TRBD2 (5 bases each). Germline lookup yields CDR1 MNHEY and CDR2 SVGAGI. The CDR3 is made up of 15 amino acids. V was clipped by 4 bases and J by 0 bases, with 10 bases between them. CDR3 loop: CASSSRGLAKNIQYF. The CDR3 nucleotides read TGTGCCAGCAGTTCTCGGGGCCTAGCCAAAAACATTCAGTACTTC.

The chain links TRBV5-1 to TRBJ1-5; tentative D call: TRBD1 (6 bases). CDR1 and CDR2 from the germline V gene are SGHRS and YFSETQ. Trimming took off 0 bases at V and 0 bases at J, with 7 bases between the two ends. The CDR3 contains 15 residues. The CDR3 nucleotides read TGCGCCAGCAGCTTGGCAGGGGTTAGCAATCAGCCCCAGCATTTT. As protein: CASSLAGVSNQPQHF.

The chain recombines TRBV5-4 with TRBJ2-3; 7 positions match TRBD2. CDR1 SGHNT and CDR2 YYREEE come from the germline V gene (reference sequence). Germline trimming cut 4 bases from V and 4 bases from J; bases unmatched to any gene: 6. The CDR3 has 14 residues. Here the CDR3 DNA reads TGTGCCAGCAGCCAGCCGGGGGGAGCAGATACGCAGTATTTT. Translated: CASSQPGGADTQYF.

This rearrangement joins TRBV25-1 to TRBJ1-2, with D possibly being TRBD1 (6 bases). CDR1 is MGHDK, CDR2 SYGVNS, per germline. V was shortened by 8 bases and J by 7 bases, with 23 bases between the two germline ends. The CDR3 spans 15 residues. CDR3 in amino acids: CASSAVQGWGVGYTF. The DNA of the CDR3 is TGTGCCAGCTCTGCGGTACAGGGATGGGGTGTTGGCTACACCTTC.

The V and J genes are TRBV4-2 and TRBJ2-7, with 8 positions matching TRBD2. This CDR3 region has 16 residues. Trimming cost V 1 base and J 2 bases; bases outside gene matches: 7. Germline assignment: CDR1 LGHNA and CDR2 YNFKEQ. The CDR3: CASSQAGLVRTYEQYF. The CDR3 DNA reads TGTGCCAGCAGCCAAGCGGGACTAGTGAGAACCTACGAGCAGTACTTC.

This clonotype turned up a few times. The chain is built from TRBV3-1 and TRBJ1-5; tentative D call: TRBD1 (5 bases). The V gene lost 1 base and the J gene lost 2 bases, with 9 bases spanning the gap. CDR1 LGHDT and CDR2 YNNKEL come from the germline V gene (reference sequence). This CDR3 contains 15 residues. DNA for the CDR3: TGTGCCAGCAGCCAAGTGCCGGGGGGCAATCAGCCCCAGCATTTT. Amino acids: CASSQVPGGNQPQHF.

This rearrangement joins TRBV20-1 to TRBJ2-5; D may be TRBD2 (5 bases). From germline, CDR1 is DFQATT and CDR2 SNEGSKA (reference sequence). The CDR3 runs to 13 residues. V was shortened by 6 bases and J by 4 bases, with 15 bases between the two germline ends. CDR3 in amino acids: CSALPRVVETQYF. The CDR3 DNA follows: TGCAGTGCCCTACCGCGGGTGGTAGAGACCCAGTACTTC.

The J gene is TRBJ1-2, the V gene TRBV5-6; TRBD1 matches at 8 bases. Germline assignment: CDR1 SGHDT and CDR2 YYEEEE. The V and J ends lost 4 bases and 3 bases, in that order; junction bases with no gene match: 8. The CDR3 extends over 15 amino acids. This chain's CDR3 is CASSPRDRFDYGYTF. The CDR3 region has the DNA TGTGCCAGCAGCCCAAGGGACAGGTTCGACTATGGCTACACCTTC.

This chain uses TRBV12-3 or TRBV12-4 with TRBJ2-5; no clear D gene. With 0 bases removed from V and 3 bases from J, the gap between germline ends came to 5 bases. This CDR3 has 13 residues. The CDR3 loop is CASSLARKETQYF. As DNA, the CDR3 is TGTGCCAGCAGTTTAGCCAGGAAAGAGACCCAGTACTTC.

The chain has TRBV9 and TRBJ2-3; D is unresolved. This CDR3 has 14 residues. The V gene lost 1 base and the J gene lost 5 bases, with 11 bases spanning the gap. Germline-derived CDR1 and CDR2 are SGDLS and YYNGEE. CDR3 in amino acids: CASSVIGVGDTQYF. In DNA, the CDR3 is TGTGCCAGCAGCGTAATCGGAGTGGGAGATACGCAGTATTTT.

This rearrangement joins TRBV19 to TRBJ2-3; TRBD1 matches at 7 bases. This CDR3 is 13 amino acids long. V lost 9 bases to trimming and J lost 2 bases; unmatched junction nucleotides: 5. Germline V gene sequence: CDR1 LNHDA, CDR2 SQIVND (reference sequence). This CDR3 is CASQTGYTDTQYF. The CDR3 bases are TGTGCCAGCCAGACAGGGTACACAGATACGCAGTATTTT.

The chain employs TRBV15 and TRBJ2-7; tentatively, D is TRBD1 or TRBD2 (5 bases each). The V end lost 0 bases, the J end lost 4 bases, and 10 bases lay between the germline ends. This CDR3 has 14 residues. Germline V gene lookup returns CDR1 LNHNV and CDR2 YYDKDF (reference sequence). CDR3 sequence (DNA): TGTGCCACCAGCAGAGATTCAGGGAGTTACGAGCAGTACTTC. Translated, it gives CATSRDSGSYEQYF.

CDR3 loop: CASSLTGSYYGYTF. CDR3 sequence (DNA): TGCGCCAGCAGCCTCACCGGGTCTTACTATGGCTACACCTTC. This chain uses TRBV5-1 with TRBJ1-2; no clear D. The CDR3 has 14 residues. Trimming left V 4 bases short and J 3 bases short, with 13 bases between. The germline V gene encodes CDR1 SGHRS and CDR2 YFSETQ.

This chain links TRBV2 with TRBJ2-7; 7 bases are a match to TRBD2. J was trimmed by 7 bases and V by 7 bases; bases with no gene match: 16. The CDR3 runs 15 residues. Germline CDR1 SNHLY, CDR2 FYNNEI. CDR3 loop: CASTRESAGPGEQYF. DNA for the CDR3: TGTGCCAGCACCCGGGAGTCAGCGGGGCCTGGGGAGCAGTACTTC.

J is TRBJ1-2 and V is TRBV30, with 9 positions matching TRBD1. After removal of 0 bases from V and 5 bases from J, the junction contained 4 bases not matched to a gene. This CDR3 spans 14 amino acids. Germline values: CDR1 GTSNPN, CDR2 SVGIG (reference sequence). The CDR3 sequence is CAWSVGTGRYGYTF. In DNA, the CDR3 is TGTGCCTGGAGTGTAGGGACAGGGAGATATGGCTACACCTTC.

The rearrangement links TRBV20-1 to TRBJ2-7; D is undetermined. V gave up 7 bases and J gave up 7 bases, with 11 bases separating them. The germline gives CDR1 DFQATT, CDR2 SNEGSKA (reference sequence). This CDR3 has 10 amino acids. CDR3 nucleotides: TGCAGTGTGCTCGCTGGGGAGCAGTACTTC. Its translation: CSVLAGEQYF.

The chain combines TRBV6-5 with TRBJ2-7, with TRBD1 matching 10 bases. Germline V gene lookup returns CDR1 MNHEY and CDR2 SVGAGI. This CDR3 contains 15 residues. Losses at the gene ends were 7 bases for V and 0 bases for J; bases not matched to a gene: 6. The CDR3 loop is CASKLGQGHSYEQYF. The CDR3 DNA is TGTGCCAGCAAACTGGGACAGGGGCACTCCTACGAGCAGTACTTC.

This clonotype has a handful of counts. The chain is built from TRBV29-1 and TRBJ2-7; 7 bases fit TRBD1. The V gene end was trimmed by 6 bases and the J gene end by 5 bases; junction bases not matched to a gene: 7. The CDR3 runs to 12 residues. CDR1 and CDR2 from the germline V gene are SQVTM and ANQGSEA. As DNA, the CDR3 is TGCAGCGTGGAACGGACAGGAAACGAGCAGTACTTC. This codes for CSVERTGNEQYF.

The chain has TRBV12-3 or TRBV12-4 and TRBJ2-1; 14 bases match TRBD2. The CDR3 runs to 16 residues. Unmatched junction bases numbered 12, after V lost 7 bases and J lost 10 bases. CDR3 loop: CASTPSGLAGGGEQFF. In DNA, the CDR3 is TGTGCCAGCACCCCCTCAGGACTAGCGGGGGGCGGGGAGCAGTTCTTC.

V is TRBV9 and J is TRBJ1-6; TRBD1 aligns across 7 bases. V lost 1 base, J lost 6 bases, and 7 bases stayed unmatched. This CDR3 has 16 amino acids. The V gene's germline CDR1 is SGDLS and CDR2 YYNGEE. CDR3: CASSVSGQAINSPLHF. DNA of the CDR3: TGTGCCAGCAGCGTATCAGGACAGGCGATTAATTCACCCCTCCACTTT.

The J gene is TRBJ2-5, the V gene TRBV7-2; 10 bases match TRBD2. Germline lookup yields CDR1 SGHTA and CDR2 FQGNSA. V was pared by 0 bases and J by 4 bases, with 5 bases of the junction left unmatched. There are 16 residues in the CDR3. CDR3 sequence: CASSLAQRGGRETQYF. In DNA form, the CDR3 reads TGTGCCAGCAGCTTAGCGCAGCGGGGGGGCAGAGAGACCCAGTACTTC.

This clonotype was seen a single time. The chain's CDR3 is CASSIGQGALHGEAFF. The CDR3 nucleotides are TGCGCCAGCAGCATCGGACAGGGGGCCCTCCATGGGGAAGCTTTCTTT. The rearrangement links TRBV5-1 to TRBJ1-1; TRBD1 aligns across 11 bases. V shed 4 bases, J shed 8 bases, and the junction held 13 bases outside the gene matches. From germline, CDR1 is SGHRS and CDR2 YFSETQ. The CDR3 contains 16 residues.

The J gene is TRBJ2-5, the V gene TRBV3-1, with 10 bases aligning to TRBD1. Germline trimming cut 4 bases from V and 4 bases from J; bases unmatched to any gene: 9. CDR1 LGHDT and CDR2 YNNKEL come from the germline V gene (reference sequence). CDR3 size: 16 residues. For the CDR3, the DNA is TGTGCCAGCAGCCCCCGGGACAGGGGCATCGGAGAGACCCAGTACTTC. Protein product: CASSPRDRGIGETQYF.

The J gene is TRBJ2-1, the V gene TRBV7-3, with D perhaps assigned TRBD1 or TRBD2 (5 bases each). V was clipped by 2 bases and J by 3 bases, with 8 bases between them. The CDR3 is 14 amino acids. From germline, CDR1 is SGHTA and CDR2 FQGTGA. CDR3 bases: TGTGCCAGCAGCTTAGAGGGGTACTACAATGAGCAGTTCTTC. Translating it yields CASSLEGYYNEQFF.

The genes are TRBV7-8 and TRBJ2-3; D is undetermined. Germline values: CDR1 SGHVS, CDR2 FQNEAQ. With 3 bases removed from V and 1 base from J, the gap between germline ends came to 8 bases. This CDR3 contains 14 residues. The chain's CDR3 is CASSLVHGTDTQYF. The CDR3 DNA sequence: TGTGCCAGCAGCTTGGTCCACGGCACAGATACGCAGTATTTT.